This T cell receptor beta chain was observed in a study of T cell clonotyping in hematopoietic cell transplantation. Sample time point: recipient sample about 28 days before transplant, after cytoreduction. Study-wide findings and caveats: After transplant, recipient diversity fell while pathologically expanded clonotypes grew through day 180. At the given depth, recipient repertoires were over 97% de novo clonotypes. No sorting was done, leaving CD4 and CD8 contributions mixed.

The method was immunoSEQ multiplex PCR; TCRdb's version includes in-frame clones alone and lacks a portion of them. Among approximately 8,700 clones listed, roughly 87% were seen once. The CDR3 covers 16 residues. The germline CDR1 and CDR2 sequences are SEHNR and FQNEAQ (reference sequence). The V segment lost 2 bases and the J segment 8 bases; nucleotides outside the gene matches: 11. Worth noting for this clone: What it recognizes is unknown.

The sequence came from a woman aged 55-70 years with acute myeloid leukemia. Some clones in this sample may be carry-over from other donors' samples. The rearrangement links TRBV7-9 to TRBJ2-1; 8 bases map to TRBD2. The sequencing here drew on peripheral blood mononuclear cells, taken before stem cell transplant. The CDR3 loop reads CASSLSGSLLQDEQFF. CDR3 DNA sequence: TGTGCCAGCAGCTTAAGCGGGAGCCTCTTGCAAGATGAGCAGTTCTTC.